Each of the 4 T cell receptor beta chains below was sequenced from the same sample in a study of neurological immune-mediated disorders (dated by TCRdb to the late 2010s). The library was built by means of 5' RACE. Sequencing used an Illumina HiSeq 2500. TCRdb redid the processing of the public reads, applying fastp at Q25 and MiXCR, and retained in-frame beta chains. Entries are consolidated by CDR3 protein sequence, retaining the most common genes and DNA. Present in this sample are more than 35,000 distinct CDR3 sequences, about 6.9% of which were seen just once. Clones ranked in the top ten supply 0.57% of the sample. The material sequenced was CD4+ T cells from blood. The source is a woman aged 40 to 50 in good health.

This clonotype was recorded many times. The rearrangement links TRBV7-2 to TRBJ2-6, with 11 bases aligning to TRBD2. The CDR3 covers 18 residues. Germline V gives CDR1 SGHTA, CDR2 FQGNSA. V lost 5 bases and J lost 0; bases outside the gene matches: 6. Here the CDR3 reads CASSVAGTSGSGANVLTF. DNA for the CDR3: TGTGCCAGCAGCGTTGCCGGGACTAGCGGCTCTGGGGCCAACGTCCTGACTTTC.

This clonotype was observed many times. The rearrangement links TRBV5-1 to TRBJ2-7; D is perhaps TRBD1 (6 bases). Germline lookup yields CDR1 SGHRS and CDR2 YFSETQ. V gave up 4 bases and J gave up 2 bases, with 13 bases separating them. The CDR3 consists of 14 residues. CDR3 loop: CASSNTGSPYEQYF. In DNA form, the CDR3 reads TGCGCCAGCAGCAACACAGGGAGCCCCTACGAGCAGTACTTC.

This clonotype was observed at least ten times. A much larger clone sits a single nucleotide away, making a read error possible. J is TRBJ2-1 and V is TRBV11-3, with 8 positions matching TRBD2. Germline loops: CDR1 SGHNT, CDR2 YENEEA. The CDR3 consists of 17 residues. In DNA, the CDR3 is TGTGCCAACAGCTTAGAGGGGAGCGGGAGCTCCTACAATGAGCAGTTCTTC. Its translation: CANSLEGSGSSYNEQFF.

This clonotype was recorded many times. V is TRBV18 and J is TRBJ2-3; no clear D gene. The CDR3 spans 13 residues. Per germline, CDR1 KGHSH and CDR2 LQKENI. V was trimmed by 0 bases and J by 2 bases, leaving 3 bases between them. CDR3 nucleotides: TGTGCCAGCTCACCACCGTCCACAGATACGCAGTATTTT. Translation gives CASSPPSTDTQYF.